Described below is a single TCR beta chain sequence and its context. Its specific antigen is unknown. No much larger clone exists at a distance of one base, and base qualities are not known. Separate from the roughly 650-subject first cohort, the validation cohort of 95 to 150 subjects was the group to which the donors belonged. These data come from a study of cytomegalovirus exposure and HLA in healthy donors listed by TCRdb under 2017. Study-wide context: According to a later analysis, one platform produced both the 100 to 150 validation repertoires and the 700 or so repertoires of the first cohort. A separate validation cohort of 90 to 150 different subjects was used in addition to the roughly 670-subject first cohort. To predict cytomegalovirus infection status, the study combined high-throughput TCR immunosequencing, statistical association of individual TCRs with disease status, and machine learning. The study was designed to test whether signatures of past pathogen exposure could be identified by cataloging public T cell receptors. The study at large found these results: The study gave a list of about 150 TCR beta chains associated with cytomegalovirus. In both the original and validation cohorts, the classifier was reported to diagnose cytomegalovirus status with high specificity and sensitivity. The authors suggested that the approach could potentially be extended to other disease states and immunological phenotypes. A few of the identified cytomegalovirus-associated TCR beta chains were confirmed in vitro to be specific for cytomegalovirus antigens. Most TCR sequences were observed very rarely across donors, whereas some public TCRs were present in many individuals. All 120 or so repertoires were used to score co-occurrence in the validation cohort in a later analysis, because that analysis had no HLA typing for the cohort. Subsequent analysis determined that TCRs grouped into clusters in the first cohort also showed a tendency toward co-occurrence across the 120 validation repertoires, and roughly 94% of cluster scores exceeded 0.

Receptor amplification or capture employed the immunoSEQ multiplex PCR assay. Per the source publication's procedure: A statistical classification framework was developed to diagnose cytomegalovirus status using the catalog of TCR beta chain sequences. TCRdb re-hosts the immuneACCESS table, in-frame sequences only. Its copies lack some clones; in the studies checked, an unresolved V gene accounts for under half of them, and the cause for the rest is not known. The V and J calls and clone size are taken from that table; D and trimming were inferred from the DNA. The sample contains around 75,000 clones, 85% of them found a single time. 2.5% to 3% of the sample comes from the top ten. V is cut back by 5 bases and J by 4 bases, with 2 bases in the junction unmatched. Taken from cysteine to phenylalanine, the CDR3 has 14 residues. The entry retains the CDR3 DNA only, 42 bases that are in frame from base 1. The germline V gene supplies CDR1 MNHEY and CDR2 SVGAGI.

Recombination linked TRBV6-5 to TRBJ2-5; 12 bases in the junction line up with TRBD2. Sequenced material: PBMCs. This TCR was recovered from a man aged 30-40 years in good health and CMV-seronegative. CDR3 reads: CASSTLAGGETQYF. The sequence in DNA is TGTGCCAGCAGTACACTAGCGGGGGGAGAGACCCAGTACTTC.